This T cell receptor beta chain was profiled in a study of blood T cell dynamics during melanoma immunotherapy. As concerns this clone: The antigen is undetermined.

Looked up from germline, CDR1 is SGHDN and CDR2 is FVKESK. The V end was cut by 1 base, the J end by 3 bases, with 13 bases between. The CDR3 sequence is 15 residues long. Broader study findings: The most clonal sorted CD8+ subset, immune-effector cells, was closest to cell-free DNA CDR3 sequences. The study could not tell melanoma-specific clones from general immune activation.

Time point of the sample: pre-treatment baseline. Clones were sequenced by immunoSEQ multiplex PCR, and TCRdb holds only the in-frame ones, with some missing. The sample includes 4,200 or so clones, approximately 96% of them seen just once. The sequencing here drew on effector memory CD8+ T cells from blood, taken from a patient treated with checkpoint blockade. The chain combines TRBV14 with TRBJ2-7; D might be TRBD1 or TRBD2, each matching 6 bases. This sequence was found in a human donor with melanoma. CDR3 coding DNA: TGTGCCAGCAGCCAAGTGGGACGGGGGCTCTACGAGCAGTACTTC. Amino acids: CASSQVGRGLYEQYF.